A selection of T cell receptor beta chains follows, all from one sample in a study of T cells after yellow fever vaccination. TCRdb re-called the 5' RACE reads with MiXCR, one entry per CDR3 protein. The sample includes 350,000 or so distinct CDR3 sequences, roughly 8.3% of them seen just once. The source was PBMCs, collected more than 35 days after the first yellow fever vaccination. The receptors come from a man between 18 and 29 years old who received the YFV17D yellow fever vaccine. The CDR3 runs from the conserved cysteine through the conserved F or W. A D gene is named only where the DNA matches it firmly. Clone sizes are given selectively: once, few, many, or a class where the clone is expanded.

j_gene: TRBJ2-1
abundance: NA
d_gene: NA
v_gene: TRBV6-2/TRBV6-3
CDR3nt: TGTGCCAGCAGTCAGAGTACGTACAATGAGCAGTTCTTC
CDR3aa: CASSQSTYNEQFF

j_gene: TRBJ1-1
abundance: few
d_gene: TRBD1
v_gene: TRBV28
CDR3nt: TGTGCCAGCAGTTTTGGGACAGGGTCGGGAACTGAAGCTTTCTTT
CDR3aa: CASSFGTGSGTEAFF

j_gene: TRBJ1-1
abundance: NA
d_gene: NA
v_gene: TRBV10-3
CDR3nt: TGTGTCATCAGTGCAGCTGAGAACACTGAAGCTTTCTTT
CDR3aa: CVISAAENTEAFF

j_gene: TRBJ2-2
abundance: few
d_gene: NA
v_gene: TRBV5-1
CDR3nt: TGCGCCAGCAGCTTGGCAGTATCTTACACCGGGGAGCTGTTTTTT
CDR3aa: CASSLAVSYTGELFF

j_gene: TRBJ1-2
abundance: NA
d_gene: NA
v_gene: TRBV4-1
CDR3nt: TGCGCCAGCAGCCAAGACGGTTTCTATGGCTACACCTTC
CDR3aa: CASSQDGFYGYTF

j_gene: TRBJ1-1
abundance: NA
d_gene: NA
v_gene: TRBV6-2/TRBV6-3
CDR3nt: TGTGCCAGCAGTTATGGGGACCGTCTGAACACTGAAGCTTTCTTT
CDR3aa: CASSYGDRLNTEAFF

j_gene: TRBJ2-2
abundance: NA
d_gene: NA
v_gene: TRBV20-1
CDR3nt: TGCAGTGCTAGAGGGGGGGCCACCAACACCGGGGAGCTGTTTTTT
CDR3aa: CSARGGATNTGELFF

j_gene: TRBJ1-1
abundance: NA
d_gene: NA
v_gene: TRBV4-2
CDR3nt: TGTGCCAGCAGCCAAGATGTAAGCGCGGCTGAAGCTTTCTTT
CDR3aa: CASSQDVSAAEAFF

j_gene: TRBJ2-2
abundance: NA
d_gene: TRBD2
v_gene: TRBV12-3/TRBV12-4
CDR3nt: TGTGCCAGCAGGGCCCCAAGCGGGGGGAACACCGGGGAGCTGTTTTTT
CDR3aa: CASRAPSGGNTGELFF

j_gene: TRBJ1-1
abundance: NA
d_gene: NA
v_gene: TRBV4-3
CDR3nt: TGCGCCAGCAGCCCCACAGTCATGGGCACTGAAGCTTTCTTT
CDR3aa: CASSPTVMGTEAFF

j_gene: TRBJ2-3
abundance: NA
d_gene: NA
v_gene: TRBV3-1
CDR3nt: TGTGCCAGCAGCCAGGGGGACCATACCCGCACAGATACGCAGTATTTT
CDR3aa: CASSQGDHTRTDTQYF

j_gene: TRBJ1-1
abundance: many
d_gene: NA
v_gene: TRBV5-1
CDR3nt: TGCGCCAGCAGCTTCAACATGAACACTGAAGCTTTCTTT
CDR3aa: CASSFNMNTEAFF

j_gene: TRBJ2-5
abundance: many
d_gene: NA
v_gene: TRBV9
CDR3nt: TGTGCCAGCAGCGTAGTCTCGGGGGAGACCCAGTACTTC
CDR3aa: CASSVVSGETQYF

j_gene: TRBJ2-5
abundance: few
d_gene: NA
v_gene: TRBV20-1
CDR3nt: TGCAGTGCCCCCGGGACAAGCCAAGAGACCCAGTACTTC
CDR3aa: CSAPGTSQETQYF

j_gene: TRBJ2-3
abundance: NA
d_gene: TRBD2
v_gene: TRBV27
CDR3nt: TGTGCCAGCAGGCGACTAGCGGGGATGGATACGCAGTATTTT
CDR3aa: CASRRLAGMDTQYF

j_gene: TRBJ2-5
abundance: many
d_gene: NA
v_gene: TRBV6-1
CDR3nt: TGTGCCAGCAGTAAATTTGGGGGGCAAGAGACCCAGTACTTC
CDR3aa: CASSKFGGQETQYF

j_gene: TRBJ1-2
abundance: many
d_gene: NA
v_gene: TRBV7-9
CDR3nt: TGTGCCAGCAGCTCGGCCCTGGAAGCTAACTATGGCTACACCTTC
CDR3aa: CASSSALEANYGYTF

j_gene: TRBJ2-1
abundance: NA
d_gene: TRBD1
v_gene: TRBV5-1
CDR3nt: TGCGCCAGTGCGGGACAGGGGGCGGATGAGCAGTTCTTC
CDR3aa: CASAGQGADEQFF

j_gene: TRBJ2-7
abundance: few
d_gene: NA
v_gene: TRBV20-1
CDR3nt: TGCAGTGCTAGAGTAACAGCCTACGAGCAGTACTTC
CDR3aa: CSARVTAYEQYF

j_gene: TRBJ2-5
abundance: few
d_gene: NA
v_gene: TRBV9
CDR3nt: TGTGCCAGCAGCGTAGGGGCCTCCCTCAACTTCCAAGAGACCCAGTACTTC
CDR3aa: CASSVGASLNFQETQYF

j_gene: TRBJ1-1
abundance: few
d_gene: NA
v_gene: TRBV5-1
CDR3nt: TGCGCCAGCAGCCCCGTAGTGGAGATGAACACTGAAGCTTTCTTT
CDR3aa: CASSPVVEMNTEAFF

j_gene: TRBJ2-1
abundance: NA
d_gene: NA
v_gene: TRBV6-5
CDR3nt: TGTGCCAGCAGTTACGAGGGGACCGACAATGAGCAGTTCTTC
CDR3aa: CASSYEGTDNEQFF

j_gene: TRBJ2-3
abundance: few
d_gene: TRBD2
v_gene: TRBV6-5
CDR3nt: TGTGCCACCCGTTCAATAGCGGGGACGACGAGCACAGATACGCAGTATTTT
CDR3aa: CATRSIAGTTSTDTQYF

j_gene: TRBJ2-1
abundance: NA
d_gene: NA
v_gene: TRBV7-6
CDR3nt: TGTGCCAGCAGCCGATCGGGTCTTACCAATGAGCAGTTCTTC
CDR3aa: CASSRSGLTNEQFF

j_gene: TRBJ2-1
abundance: few
d_gene: NA
v_gene: TRBV5-6
CDR3nt: TGTGCCATGGGCCCCGGGGGACGGCACAATGAGCAGTTCTTC
CDR3aa: CAMGPGGRHNEQFF

j_gene: TRBJ2-2
abundance: NA
d_gene: NA
v_gene: TRBV7-6
CDR3nt: TGTGCCAGCAGCCCTATGGGATCCGGGGAGCTGTTTTTT
CDR3aa: CASSPMGSGELFF

j_gene: TRBJ2-3
abundance: few
d_gene: NA
v_gene: TRBV2
CDR3nt: TGTGCCAGCAGTCAGGACTCCCATACGCAGTATTTT
CDR3aa: CASSQDSHTQYF

j_gene: TRBJ2-2
abundance: NA
d_gene: NA
v_gene: TRBV12-3/TRBV12-4
CDR3nt: TGTGCCACGGACGACAGGGAGGGCGGGGAGCTGTTTTTT
CDR3aa: CATDDREGGELFF

j_gene: TRBJ2-5
abundance: few
d_gene: TRBD1
v_gene: TRBV28
CDR3nt: TGTGCCAGCTGGGGCTACAGGGGGGAGACCCAGTACTTC
CDR3aa: CASWGYRGETQYF

j_gene: TRBJ1-2
abundance: NA
d_gene: NA
v_gene: TRBV12-3/TRBV12-4
CDR3nt: TGTGCCAGCAGTCCCCGGACAGACCACTATGGCTACACCTTC
CDR3aa: CASSPRTDHYGYTF